The entry that follows covers one T cell receptor (beta chain) sequence. It is unclear where the CDR3 begins or ends on the DNA, so no DNA is shown, and the CDR3 is as TCRdb lists it. The data belong to a study of response to subunit inactivated influenza vaccine. From the RT-PCR reads, TCRdb called clonotypes with MiXCR, one entry per CDR3 protein. The sample shows more than 200,000 distinct CDR3 sequences, 10% to 15% of them seen only once. The length of the CDR3 is 12 amino acids, counting both ends. Germline V gives CDR1 DFQATT, CDR2 SNEGSKA (reference sequence). V and J are TRBV20-1 and TRBJ2-5; the table's D call, TRBD1, was not checked against the DNA. The source material was non-naive T cells sorted from PBMCs, sampled less than 15 days before vaccination. This TCR was recovered from a man aged 45-65 years who received an inactivated influenza vaccine. This CDR3 is CSARVGVGTQCF.